Below are 27 T cell receptor beta chains sequenced from a single sample in a study of blood T cell repertoires in COVID-19. Repertoires were generated with immunoSEQ multiplex PCR, while TCRdb's copy carries only in-frame clones and drops some. The table lists about 410,000 clones, over 75% of them singletons. Material for sequencing was peripheral blood. These receptors were taken from a woman aged 35 to 49 with COVID-19, enrolled during active disease.

CDR3 nucleotides: TGTGCCAGCAGTGGCAGGTCAAGGGGACAGGGGGCGAGGTATGGCTACACCTTC. Translating it yields CASSGRSRGQGARYGYTF. This chain uses TRBV25-1 with TRBJ1-2; 12 bases are a match to TRBD1. V was clipped by 4 bases and J by 5 bases; unmatched bases: 14. CDR3 size: 18 residues. Per the germline V gene, CDR1 is MGHDK and CDR2 is SYGVNS.

V usage is TRBV5-4 and J usage is TRBJ2-3, with a tentative D call TRBD2 (5 bases). V gave up 0 bases and J gave up 4 bases, with 15 bases separating them. The CDR3 consists of 16 residues. The germline CDR1 and CDR2 sequences are SGHNT and YYREEE (reference sequence). The CDR3 sequence is CASSLEAARMPDTQYF. The CDR3 DNA sequence: TGTGCCAGCAGCTTGGAAGCGGCTCGTATGCCAGATACGCAGTATTTT.

Remarks on this clone: The junction differs from germline at one of its ends, possibly a read error. V is TRBV29-1 and J is TRBJ2-1; TRBD2 might be the D (5 bases). This CDR3 contains 11 residues. Germline V CDR1 and CDR2: SQVTM, ANQGSEA. The chain's CDR3 is CSVESDSGKIF. In nucleotides, the CDR3 is TGCAGCGTTGAAAGTGACTCGGGGAAGATCTTC.

This chain connects TRBV4-3 to TRBJ1-4; D is possibly TRBD1 (6 bases). Germline V lookup: CDR1 LGHNA, CDR2 YSLEER. Deletions cut 0 bases from V and 8 bases from J, with 19 bases between. This CDR3 spans 17 amino acids. CDR3 nucleotide sequence: TGCGCCAGCAGCCAAGATAGGAGGGGGGGCTTAGGCGAAAAACTGTTTTTT. This translates into CASSQDRRGGLGEKLFF.

The CDR3 is CASSPIQGTNQPQHF. Written as DNA, the CDR3 is TGTGCCAGCTCACCAATTCAGGGTACGAATCAGCCCCAGCATTTT. This chain joins TRBV18 and TRBJ1-5; a possible D gene is TRBD1 (5 bases). Trimming cost V 2 bases and J 4 bases, with 12 bases left between them. Germline V gene sequence: CDR1 KGHSH, CDR2 LQKENI. This CDR3 region has 15 residues.

The V gene is TRBV7-8, the J gene TRBJ2-3; maybe TRBD2 (7 bases). Trimming removed 1 base at V and 6 bases at J, with 11 bases between. This CDR3 is built from 14 residues. Germline V gene lookup returns CDR1 SGHVS and CDR2 FQNEAQ. This CDR3 is CASSLERGADTQYF. The CDR3 DNA follows: TGTGCCAGCAGCTTAGAACGGGGGGCTGATACGCAGTATTTT.

The chain is built from TRBV5-1 and TRBJ2-5; weak D call: TRBD1 (5 bases). Trimming stripped 2 bases from V and 2 bases from J, with 13 bases between. This CDR3 region has 15 residues. The germline gives CDR1 SGHRS, CDR2 YFSETQ. The CDR3 is CASSFQGTRQETQYF. CDR3 DNA sequence: TGCGCCAGCAGCTTTCAGGGAACAAGACAAGAGACCCAGTACTTC.

The genes are TRBV24-1 and TRBJ2-2; 7 bases align to TRBD2. Germline assignment: CDR1 KGHDR and CDR2 SFDVKD. The trim removed 2 bases at V and 5 bases at J, leaving 4 bases unmatched. The CDR3 extends over 15 amino acids. This chain's CDR3 is CATSDSGLETGELFF. CDR3 DNA sequence: TGTGCCACCAGTGATTCTGGACTAGAGACCGGGGAGCTGTTTTTT.

This clone was detected once. CDR3 nucleotides: TGTGCCAGCAGCTTGGCGGGGGTCGACACTGAAGCTTTCTTT. Translation gives CASSLAGVDTEAFF. The rearrangement links TRBV13 to TRBJ1-1, with D possibly TRBD1 on 5 matching bases. CDR1 is PRHDT, CDR2 FYEKMQ, per germline (reference sequence). V gave up 3 bases and J gave up 3 bases, with 11 bases separating them. The CDR3 is made up of 14 amino acids.

The chain uses TRBV7-2 and TRBJ2-5, with a tentative D call TRBD1 (6 bases). The CDR3 totals 15 residues. Germline V CDR1 and CDR2: SGHTA, FQGNSA. Trimming left V 1 base short and J 5 bases short, with 14 bases between. The CDR3 coding sequence is TGTGCCAGCAGCTTAGGGGCGGACAGTTTGGAGACCCAGTACTTC. Its protein is CASSLGADSLETQYF.

V gene TRBV5-5 combines with J gene TRBJ1-4; no reliable D call. The CDR3 runs 15 residues. Germline V gene lookup returns CDR1 SGHKS and CDR2 YYEKEE (reference sequence). Trimming left V 3 bases short and J 2 bases short, with 11 bases between. The CDR3 spells CASSSAGTTNEKLFF. In nucleotides, the CDR3 is TGTGCCAGCAGCTCCGCGGGCACGACTAATGAAAAACTGTTTTTT.

This sequence joins TRBV6-5 and TRBJ1-1; no firm D call. Germline V CDR1 and CDR2: MNHEY, SVGAGI. Trimming pared 5 bases from V and 2 bases from J, leaving 12 bases between. The CDR3 runs 14 residues. CDR3 residues: CASSTRRGNTEAFF. The CDR3, as DNA: TGTGCCAGCAGTACCCGAAGAGGTAACACTGAAGCTTTCTTT.

The chain uses TRBV25-1 and TRBJ1-1; 7 nucleotides match TRBD1. This CDR3 is 14 amino acids long. CDR1 is MGHDK and CDR2 is SYGVNS in the germline V gene. J was trimmed by 7 bases and V by 4 bases; bases with no gene match: 9. The DNA of the CDR3 is TGTGCCAGCAGTGGACAGGGAAGGGGTGTTGAAGCTTTCTTT. Translating it yields CASSGQGRGVEAFF.

The chain links TRBV11-3 to TRBJ1-3, with 11 bases fitting TRBD1. V trimming: 7 bases; J trimming: 3 bases; junction bases outside the gene matches: 17. The germline gives CDR1 SGHNT, CDR2 YENEEA. This CDR3 has 19 amino acids. CDR3 nucleotide sequence: TGTGCCAGCACCCAACTCGGACAGGGGGCTCCCCCGTATGGAAACACCATATATTTT. Protein: CASTQLGQGAPPYGNTIYF.

This rearrangement joins TRBV2 to TRBJ1-3; D is possibly TRBD1 (6 bases). V lost 6 bases and J 4 bases, leaving 13 bases between the germline ends. Germline V CDR1 and CDR2: SNHLY, FYNNEI. The CDR3 covers 14 residues. CDR3 bases: TGTGCCAGCAGGACAGGTCCCTCCGGAAACACCATATATTTT. Its translation: CASRTGPSGNTIYF.

J is TRBJ2-7 and V is TRBV9; a possible D gene is TRBD1 (5 bases). The V end was cut by 0 bases, the J end by 2 bases, with 9 bases between. Per the germline V gene, CDR1 is SGDLS and CDR2 is YYNGEE. This CDR3 has 14 amino acids. The CDR3 spells CASSVGQPAYEQYF. CDR3 bases: TGTGCCAGCAGCGTAGGACAGCCAGCCTACGAGCAGTACTTC.

The gene calls are TRBV5-1 and TRBJ1-1; a weak D match, TRBD1 (5 bases). The CDR3 has 14 amino acids. Trimming cost V 0 bases and J 0 bases, with 6 bases left between them. CDR1 is SGHRS and CDR2 is YFSETQ in the germline V gene. The CDR3 nucleotides read TGCGCCAGCAGCTTGGGGGGCATGAACACTGAAGCTTTCTTT. Translated, it gives CASSLGGMNTEAFF.

The gene calls are TRBV5-8 and TRBJ1-2, with 9 nucleotides matching TRBD1. Germline V gives CDR1 SGHTS, CDR2 YDEGEE. This CDR3 has 12 amino acids. V dropped 4 bases and J dropped 8; count of bases not matched to a gene: 3. The CDR3 nucleotides are TGTGCCAGCAGCCGGGACAGGGAAGGCTACACCTTC. Protein: CASSRDREGYTF.

A word on this clone: The junction departs from germline at one end; a sequencing error may be responsible. The V call is TRBV7-7, the J call TRBJ1-2, with 10 bases aligning to TRBD1. This CDR3 contains 17 residues. Germline V CDR1 and CDR2: SSHAT, FNYEAQ (reference sequence). CDR3 residues: CASSLVGDRGANYGYTF. CDR3 bases: TGTGCTAGCAGCTTAGTGGGGGACAGGGGTGCTAACTATGGCTACACCTTC.

This chain connects TRBV11-3 to TRBJ1-5; 8 positions agree with TRBD1. CDR1 SGHNT and CDR2 YENEEA come from the germline V gene. V lost 3 bases and J lost 0; bases outside the gene matches: 10. This CDR3 is built from 18 residues. CDR3 nucleotide sequence: TGTGCCAGCAGCTTCTCTTCGGACAGGGTATTTAGCAATCAGCCCCAGCATTTT. It encodes CASSFSSDRVFSNQPQHF.

The gene calls are TRBV18 and TRBJ1-5; D unclear. The CDR3 has 15 amino acids. Trimming removed 3 bases from V and 7 bases from J, with 16 bases in between. The germline V gene has CDR1 KGHSH and CDR2 LQKENI. DNA of the CDR3: TGTGCCAGCTCACCGGGAGACCACGGTGTCCAGCCCCAGCATTTT. This encodes CASSPGDHGVQPQHF. Full variable domain (outside the CDR3, taken from reference TRBV18 and TRBJ1-5): NAGVMQNPRHLVRRRGQEARLRCSPMKGHSHVYWYRQLPEEGLKFMVYLQKENIIDESGMPKERFSAEFPKEGPSILRIQQVVRGDSAAYFCASSPGDHGVQPQHFGDGTRLSIL.

The V gene is TRBV5-4, the J gene TRBJ1-1; a weak D match, TRBD1 (6 bases). The CDR3 spans 16 residues. The germline V gene has CDR1 SGHNT and CDR2 YYREEE (reference sequence). Trimming left V 0 bases short and J 0 bases short, with 12 bases between. The CDR3 reads CASSLAGGRLNTEAFF. CDR3 in DNA: TGTGCCAGCAGCTTGGCCGGGGGGCGCTTGAACACTGAAGCTTTCTTT.

V is TRBV5-1 and J is TRBJ2-3, with 9 bases that match TRBD1. The length of the CDR3 is 16 residues. The germline CDR1 and CDR2 sequences are SGHRS and YFSETQ. V lost 0 bases and J lost 2; bases outside the gene matches: 4. CDR3 in DNA: TGCGCCAGCAGCTTGGGGGGACAGGGAGCCACAGATACGCAGTATTTT. Protein sequence: CASSLGGQGATDTQYF.

The rearrangement joins TRBV29-1 to TRBJ2-7; D call uncertain. V was trimmed by 3 bases and J by 3 bases, leaving 6 bases between them. Per the germline V gene, CDR1 is SQVTM and CDR2 is ANQGSEA. The CDR3 contains 11 residues. CDR3 in DNA: TGCAGCGTTGAGTCCGGCTACGAGCAGTACTTC. Translating it yields CSVESGYEQYF.

V usage is TRBV27 and J usage is TRBJ1-5; 9 positions match TRBD1. The V gene's germline CDR1 is MNHEY and CDR2 SMNVEV (reference sequence). V trimming: 4 bases; J trimming: 6 bases; junction bases outside the gene matches: 7. This CDR3 region has 15 residues. CDR3 in DNA: TGTGCCAGCAGTTCACAGGGGGCATGGGGTCAGCCCCAGCATTTT. The encoded protein is CASSSQGAWGQPQHF.

The chain recombines TRBV7-9 with TRBJ1-2; D not resolved. Between the trimmed V and J ends, which lost 1 base and 6 bases, there was a span of 12 bases. Germline assignment: CDR1 SEHNR and CDR2 FQNEAQ (reference sequence). CDR3 length: 14 residues. CDR3 residues: CASSLVPQSHGYTF. For the CDR3, the DNA is TGTGCCAGCAGCTTAGTGCCACAGAGCCATGGCTACACCTTC.

This chain links TRBV11-2 with TRBJ2-5; TRBD1 matches 10 bases. In germline, CDR1 is SGHAT, CDR2 FQNNGV. The CDR3 length is 14 residues. V was pared by 8 bases and J by 1 base, with 4 bases of the junction left unmatched. The CDR3: CASSRTGGQETQYF. CDR3 DNA: TGTGCCAGCTCCCGGACAGGGGGCCAAGAGACCCAGTACTTC.